A single sample is the source of the 19 T cell receptor beta chains below, sequenced in a study of T cell responses to AZD1222 COVID-19 vaccine. Profiled with immunoSEQ multiplex PCR; TCRdb holds only in-frame clones, not every one. This table holds about 140,000 clones, around 91% found once. The source material was peripheral blood, sampled on day 0 of AZD1222 vaccination. The receptors derive from an adult in good health.

The rearrangement links TRBV28 to TRBJ1-5; D not resolved. The CDR3 extends over 16 amino acids. Deletions cut 6 bases from V and 9 bases from J, with 24 bases between. CDR1 is MDHEN, CDR2 SYDVKM, per germline. The chain's CDR3 is CASSPLPGLEWRPQHF. The CDR3, as DNA: TGTGCCAGCAGCCCTCTTCCGGGCTTGGAATGGCGGCCCCAGCATTTT.

The chain recombines TRBV19 with TRBJ1-6, with 7 bases aligning to TRBD1. Trimming took 8 bases from V and 7 from J; bases not matched to a gene: 11. The CDR3 runs 15 residues. The germline CDR1 and CDR2 sequences are LNHDA and SQIVND (reference sequence). The CDR3 DNA reads as TGTGCCAGTGGCCCCGGGACAGCAGGGAATTCACCCCTCCACTTT. Translation gives CASGPGTAGNSPLHF.

This chain links TRBV7-8 with TRBJ1-1, with D maybe TRBD1 (6 bases). This CDR3 has 14 amino acids. V gave up 1 base and J gave up 10 bases, with 16 bases separating them. From germline, CDR1 is SGHVS and CDR2 FQNEAQ. The CDR3 loop reads CASSLEGGLSGAFF. In nucleotides, the CDR3 is TGTGCCAGCAGCTTAGAGGGGGGGTTATCTGGAGCTTTCTTT.

The chain joins TRBV9 to TRBJ2-7; maybe TRBD1 (5 bases). The CDR3 is 14 amino acids. Per the germline V gene, CDR1 is SGDLS and CDR2 is YYNGEE. Trimming removed 3 bases from V and 5 bases from J, with 15 bases in between. The CDR3 loop is CASSAAKGENEQYF. DNA of the CDR3: TGTGCCAGCAGCGCGGCTAAAGGGGAAAACGAGCAGTACTTC.

This clone has a handful of counts. The rearrangement joins TRBV5-6 to TRBJ2-7; no definite D call. Per the germline V gene, CDR1 is SGHDT and CDR2 is YYEEEE. The CDR3 has 15 residues. V dropped 1 base and J dropped 0 bases, with 11 bases sitting between them. The CDR3 reads CASSLIFGASYEQYF. CDR3 sequence (DNA): TGTGCCAGCAGCTTGATTTTTGGTGCCTCCTACGAGCAGTACTTC.

The CDR3 DNA follows: TGTGCCAGTACCAAACAGGGCAGGGGGCCTGAAAAACTGTTTTTT. Encoded protein: CASTKQGRGPEKLFF. The chain uses TRBV19 and TRBJ1-4; 8 bases fit TRBD1. Trimming removed 7 bases from V and 7 bases from J; junction bases left unmatched: 11. Germline V gene sequence: CDR1 LNHDA, CDR2 SQIVND (reference sequence). This CDR3 is 15 amino acids long.

As DNA, the CDR3 is TGTGCCAGCAGTTCCGGGACAGGGGACGAAAAACTGTTTTTT. It encodes CASSSGTGDEKLFF. The rearrangement joins TRBV6-5 to TRBJ1-4; 10 nucleotides align to TRBD1. The junction had 4 bases not matched to a gene; V was cut back by 4 bases and J by 8 bases. Per the germline V gene, CDR1 is MNHEY and CDR2 is SVGAGI. This CDR3 is built from 14 residues.

The V and J genes are TRBV3-1 (or the pseudogene TRBV3-2) and TRBJ2-7; TRBD2 matches at 7 bases. The CDR3 loop spans 18 amino acids. Germline loops: CDR1 LGHDT, CDR2 YNNKEL (reference sequence). Trimming took 0 bases from V and 0 from J; bases not matched to a gene: 11. DNA of the CDR3: TGTGCCAGCAGCCAAGATCCCGGGCTACTAGCGCGCTCCTACGAGCAGTACTTC. Translating gives CASSQDPGLLARSYEQYF.

In its sample, this clone was seen once. The CDR3 coding sequence is TGTGCCAGCTCACTCAACAGGGCTCCTAATGAAAAACTGTTTTTT. It codes for CASSLNRAPNEKLFF. J is TRBJ1-4 and V is TRBV18, with D perhaps matching TRBD1 (6 bases). The length of the CDR3 is 15 residues. The V end lost 4 bases, the J end lost 3 bases, and 12 bases lay between the germline ends. CDR1 KGHSH and CDR2 LQKENI come from the germline V gene.

The V and J genes are TRBV5-8 and TRBJ2-5, with a possible D match to TRBD1 (6 bases). Germline loops: CDR1 SGHTS, CDR2 YDEGEE. V was shortened by 2 bases and J by 3 bases, with 11 bases between the two germline ends. The CDR3 is 14 amino acids. CDR3 bases: TGTGCCAGCAGCTTAACAGGGTTCGAAGAGACCCAGTACTTC. This gives the protein CASSLTGFEETQYF.

V usage is TRBV15 and J usage is TRBJ1-2, with D possibly matching TRBD1 (5 bases). This CDR3 has 14 amino acids. CDR1 is LNHNV and CDR2 is YYDKDF in the germline V gene (reference sequence). V was trimmed by 9 bases and J by 2 bases, leaving 16 bases between them. CDR3 DNA: TGTGCCACACGAACCCGGGACCGAAACTATGGCTACACCTTC. Translation gives CATRTRDRNYGYTF. Using reference TRBV15 and TRBJ1-2 for the parts outside the CDR3, the full variable domain is DAMVIQNPRYQVTQFGKPVTLSCSQTLNHNVMYWYQQKSSQAPKLLFHYYDKDFNNEADTPDNFQSRRPNTSFCFLDIRSPGLGDTAMYLCATRTRDRNYGYTFGSGTRLTVV.

The CDR3: CAAAGTGIYNEQFF. The CDR3 DNA reads as TGTGCCGCTGCCGGGACAGGGATATACAATGAGCAGTTCTTC. This chain uses TRBV24-1 with TRBJ2-1, with 9 positions matching TRBD1. The junction had 9 bases not matched to a gene; V was cut back by 12 bases and J by 4 bases. This CDR3 has 14 residues. From germline, CDR1 is KGHDR and CDR2 SFDVKD.

This rearrangement joins TRBV12-3 or TRBV12-4 to TRBJ2-7; D is unresolved. The V gene lost 3 bases and the J gene lost 1 base, with 7 bases spanning the gap. The CDR3 sequence is 13 residues long. The CDR3 DNA follows: TGTGCCAGCAGTTTTTCTTTATCCTACGAGCAGTACTTC. It codes for CASSFSLSYEQYF.

The rearrangement joins TRBV20-1 to TRBJ1-5; 9 bases are a match to TRBD1. Germline CDR1 and CDR2: DFQATT and SNEGSKA (reference sequence). The junction had 13 bases not matched to a gene; V was cut back by 3 bases and J by 10 bases. The CDR3 spans 15 residues. The CDR3 coding sequence is TGCAGTGCTAGTGGGGCTCCGGACAGGGGTAACCCCCAGCATTTT. It translates to CSASGAPDRGNPQHF.

The V call is TRBV2, the J call TRBJ1-1, with D unresolved. Germline loops: CDR1 SNHLY, CDR2 FYNNEI. Between the trimmed V and J ends, which lost 10 bases and 4 bases, there was a span of 13 bases. This CDR3 is 12 amino acids long. This chain's CDR3 is CATLGLGTEAFF. CDR3 nucleotide sequence: TGTGCCACCCTGGGCCTCGGCACTGAAGCTTTCTTT.

J is TRBJ1-6 and V is TRBV7-9, with a possible D match to TRBD1 (6 bases). This CDR3 is 17 amino acids long. V was shortened by 8 bases and J by 0 bases, with 17 bases between the two germline ends. Germline lookup yields CDR1 SEHNR and CDR2 FQNEAQ (reference sequence). CDR3 loop: CASATGGPSSYNSPLHF. CDR3 nucleotides: TGTGCCAGCGCGACTGGGGGGCCTAGCTCCTATAATTCACCCCTCCACTTT.

The DNA of the CDR3 is TGTGCCAGCTCACCCGACAGGGGCCGATGGCAGGCCCACTTT. Its protein is CASSPDRGRWQAHF. The V gene is TRBV18, the J gene TRBJ1-6, with TRBD1 identical over 8 bases. The CDR3 is 14 residues long. V dropped 3 bases and J dropped 18; count of bases not matched to a gene: 13. Germline V CDR1 and CDR2: KGHSH, LQKENI.

The gene calls are TRBV28 and TRBJ2-3; perhaps TRBD1 as D (6 bases). CDR3 length equals 16 residues. V was clipped by 4 bases and J by 2 bases, with 16 bases between them. The V gene's germline CDR1 is MDHEN and CDR2 SYDVKM. For the CDR3, the DNA is TGTGCCAGCAGTTATGAGGTGTGGGGGCCCACAGATACGCAGTATTTT. This codes for CASSYEVWGPTDTQYF.

J is TRBJ1-2 and V is TRBV30; perhaps TRBD1 as D (5 bases). This CDR3 spans 12 amino acids. The germline CDR1 and CDR2 sequences are GTSNPN and SVGIG (reference sequence). Deletions cut 8 bases from V and 7 bases from J, with 17 bases between. Here the CDR3 reads CARGNAGGGYTF. The CDR3 DNA is TGTGCCCGAGGCAACGCCGGGGGTGGCTACACCTTC.